This T cell receptor beta chain originates from a study of neurological immune-mediated disorders. This clonotype was recorded many times. Its cognate antigen is unknown. TCRdb ran MiXCR on the 5' RACE reads and lists one entry per CDR3 protein. The top ten hold roughly 1.2% of the sample, which has roughly 89,000 distinct CDR3 sequences, about 2.5% seen once. Study-wide results and limits: Phylogenetic grouping assigned the repertoires of 18 of 34 multiple sclerosis patients to a single cluster of related CDR3 sequences. This cluster may be a repertoire-level signature.

Germline CDR1 and CDR2: DFQATT and SNEGSKA (reference sequence). The CDR3 covers 13 residues. The V end was cut by 2 bases, the J end by 5 bases, with 13 bases between. The sequenced sample consisted of PBMCs. This chain connects TRBV20-1 to TRBJ2-7, with a weak D call TRBD2 (6 bases). This sequence was found in a woman aged 25 to 39 with multiple sclerosis. The CDR3 region is CSARKEGPDEQYF. CDR3 coding DNA: TGCAGTGCTAGAAAGGAGGGACCGGACGAGCAGTACTTC.